This TCR beta chain was captured by sequencing in a study of T-cell reconstitution after alpha-beta-depleted transplantation in children. The V and J ends lost 5 bases and 2 bases, in that order; junction bases with no gene match: 23. Germline CDR1 LGHDT, CDR2 YNNKEL (reference sequence). This CDR3 has 21 residues. This clonotype was seen repeatedly, ten times or more. Unique molecular identifiers were incorporated when the TCRbeta library was constructed. TCRdb independently ran MiXCR on the PCR reads; one entry per CDR3 protein. The table records 300,000 or so distinct CDR3 sequences, more than 9% of them present only once.

The chain uses TRBV3-1 and TRBJ2-2, with TRBD1 matching over 7 bases. Sequences were derived from PBMCs from the stem cell graft donor, sampled from the stem cell graft. This TCR was sampled from a human donor who donated a stem cell graft to a child with SCID. The chain's CDR3 is CASSGPGQINKGQINTGELFF. The CDR3 nucleotides are TGTGCCAGCAGCGGACCGGGACAGATTAACAAGGGACAGATTAACACCGGGGAGCTGTTTTTT.